A selection of T cell receptor beta chains follows, all from one sample in a study of early stage breast cancer tumors. Data came from immunoSEQ multiplex PCR; TCRdb stores just in-frame clones and leaves some out. The sample lists tens of thousands of clones, approximately 83% occurring once. Sequencing was performed on blood. The origin of the receptors is a person aged 50-59 years with breast cancer. Both conserved end residues are part of each CDR3. The D gene is left open where the match is weak. Some rows mark clone size as missing; the rest say once, few, many or name a class of expanded clone.

v_call: TRBV5-1
j_call: TRBJ2-5
clone_size: .
d_call: TRBD1
cdr3_aa: CASSFTGGFQETQYF
cdr3_nt: TGCGCCAGCAGCTTTACAGGGGGGTTCCAAGAGACCCAGTACTTC

v_call: TRBV7-2
j_call: TRBJ2-1
clone_size: .
d_call: TRBD2
cdr3_aa: CASSLLAGGRNEQFF
cdr3_nt: TGTGCCAGCAGCCTACTAGCGGGGGGCCGGAATGAGCAGTTCTTC

v_call: TRBV19
j_call: TRBJ1-2
clone_size: .
d_call: .
cdr3_aa: CASSPGKGFGYTF
cdr3_nt: TGTGCCAGTAGTCCAGGGAAAGGGTTTGGCTACACCTTC

v_call: TRBV30
j_call: TRBJ2-5
clone_size: .
d_call: TRBD1
cdr3_aa: CAWSLGGTGGETQYF
cdr3_nt: TGTGCCTGGAGCCTAGGGGGGACAGGGGGCGAGACCCAGTACTTC

v_call: TRBV27
j_call: TRBJ2-1
clone_size: .
d_call: .
cdr3_aa: CASSFSRVSDEQFF
cdr3_nt: TGTGCCAGCAGTTTTTCCAGGGTATCCGATGAGCAGTTCTTC

v_call: TRBV30
j_call: TRBJ1-2
clone_size: .
d_call: .
cdr3_aa: CAWTQDSPYGYTF
cdr3_nt: TGTGCCTGGACCCAGGACAGCCCCTATGGCTACACCTTC

v_call: TRBV18
j_call: TRBJ1-6
clone_size: once
d_call: .
cdr3_aa: CASSPVDGGGEGSPLHF
cdr3_nt: TGTGCCAGCTCACCCGTGGACGGGGGCGGAGAAGGTTCACCCCTCCACTTT

v_call: TRBV5-8
j_call: TRBJ2-1
clone_size: .
d_call: TRBD1
cdr3_aa: CASSSRDRDYHEQFF
cdr3_nt: TGTGCCAGCAGCTCCCGGGACAGAGATTACCATGAGCAGTTCTTC

v_call: TRBV6-5
j_call: TRBJ1-1
clone_size: .
d_call: TRBD1
cdr3_aa: CASSRQGPGGTEAFF
cdr3_nt: TGTGCCAGCAGTCGACAGGGGCCTGGGGGCACTGAAGCTTTCTTT

v_call: TRBV7-9
j_call: TRBJ2-5
clone_size: .
d_call: .
cdr3_aa: CASSLETGPGTQYF
cdr3_nt: TGTGCCAGCAGCTTAGAGACGGGTCCCGGAACCCAGTACTTC

v_call: TRBV30
j_call: TRBJ1-5
clone_size: .
d_call: .
cdr3_aa: CAWSVMAASNQPQHF
cdr3_nt: TGTGCCTGGAGTGTAATGGCGGCAAGCAATCAGCCCCAGCATTTT

v_call: TRBV28
j_call: TRBJ1-3
clone_size: .
d_call: .
cdr3_aa: CASRAGAGNTIYF
cdr3_nt: TGTGCCAGCAGGGCTGGGGCTGGAAACACCATATATTTT

v_call: TRBV29-1
j_call: TRBJ2-3
clone_size: .
d_call: .
cdr3_aa: CSVWGTGRDTQYF
cdr3_nt: TGCAGCGTTTGGGGTACAGGTCGCGATACGCAGTATTTT

v_call: TRBV15
j_call: TRBJ2-7
clone_size: .
d_call: .
cdr3_aa: CATSRALAGNEQYF
cdr3_nt: TGTGCCACCAGCAGGGCACTCGCGGGCAACGAGCAGTACTTC

v_call: TRBV10-3
j_call: TRBJ1-1
clone_size: .
d_call: TRBD1
cdr3_aa: CAISEAGQGNTEAFF
cdr3_nt: TGTGCCATCAGTGAGGCGGGACAGGGGAACACTGAAGCTTTCTTT

v_call: TRBV10-3
j_call: TRBJ2-1
clone_size: once
d_call: .
cdr3_aa: CAISESKVMQFF
cdr3_nt: TGTGCCATCAGTGAGTCGAAGGTGATGCAGTTCTTC

v_call: TRBV5-1
j_call: TRBJ2-7
clone_size: once
d_call: TRBD1
cdr3_aa: CASSLGQGSDEQYF
cdr3_nt: TGCGCCAGCAGCTTGGGACAGGGTTCGGACGAGCAGTACTTC

v_call: TRBV19
j_call: TRBJ1-5
clone_size: few
d_call: TRBD1
cdr3_aa: CASSMILQGLSNQPQHF
cdr3_nt: TGTGCCAGTAGTATGATTCTACAGGGGCTTAGCAATCAGCCCCAGCATTTT

v_call: TRBV9
j_call: TRBJ1-6
clone_size: .
d_call: .
cdr3_aa: CASSEGRSPLHF
cdr3_nt: TGTGCCAGCAGCGAGGGTAGGTCACCCCTCCACTTT

v_call: TRBV19
j_call: TRBJ1-5
clone_size: .
d_call: TRBD1
cdr3_aa: CASSILGQGDQPQHF
cdr3_nt: TGTGCCAGTAGTATACTCGGACAGGGGGATCAGCCCCAGCATTTT

v_call: TRBV10-3
j_call: TRBJ2-2
clone_size: few
d_call: TRBD1
cdr3_aa: CAINRQGDTGELFF
cdr3_nt: TGTGCCATCAACAGACAGGGAGACACCGGGGAGCTGTTTTTT

v_call: TRBV27
j_call: TRBJ1-4
clone_size: .
d_call: .
cdr3_aa: CASSLLRGSTNEKLFF
cdr3_nt: TGTGCCAGCAGTTTATTAAGGGGGTCGACTAATGAAAAACTGTTTTTT

v_call: TRBV2
j_call: TRBJ2-2
clone_size: .
d_call: TRBD1
cdr3_aa: CASSESGITGDTGELFF
cdr3_nt: TGTGCCAGCAGTGAATCGGGCATCACAGGGGACACCGGGGAGCTGTTTTTT

v_call: TRBV6-1
j_call: TRBJ2-4
clone_size: .
d_call: .
cdr3_aa: CASSEFWQGGVDIQYF
cdr3_nt: TGTGCCAGCAGTGAATTCTGGCAGGGTGGGGTCGATATTCAGTACTTC

v_call: TRBV7-3
j_call: TRBJ2-1
clone_size: .
d_call: .
cdr3_aa: CASSLLLSEYNEQFF
cdr3_nt: TGTGCCAGCAGCTTACTGCTATCCGAGTACAATGAGCAGTTCTTC

v_call: TRBV4-2
j_call: TRBJ2-7
clone_size: .
d_call: .
cdr3_aa: CASSQEASYEQYF
cdr3_nt: TGTGCCAGCAGCCAAGAGGCCTCCTACGAGCAGTACTTC

v_call: TRBV7-6
j_call: TRBJ2-5
clone_size: .
d_call: .
cdr3_aa: CASSLRAPGRGQETQYF
cdr3_nt: TGTGCCAGCAGCTTACGTGCCCCGGGAAGGGGGCAAGAGACCCAGTACTTC

v_call: TRBV10-1
j_call: TRBJ1-3
clone_size: few
d_call: TRBD1
cdr3_aa: CASSAGQGSSGNTIYF
cdr3_nt: TGCGCCAGCAGTGCGGGACAGGGAAGTTCTGGAAACACCATATATTTT

v_call: TRBV2
j_call: TRBJ2-4
clone_size: .
d_call: .
cdr3_aa: CASSEASTMSKNIQYF
cdr3_nt: TGTGCCAGCAGTGAAGCCTCGACTATGTCCAAAAACATTCAGTACTTC

v_call: TRBV6-5
j_call: TRBJ1-6
clone_size: .
d_call: .
cdr3_aa: CASSFRGSKYNSPLHF
cdr3_nt: TGTGCCAGCAGTTTCAGGGGAAGTAAATATAATTCACCCCTCCACTTT

v_call: TRBV6-5
j_call: TRBJ1-4
clone_size: .
d_call: TRBD1
cdr3_aa: CASSPDRGYEKLFF
cdr3_nt: TGTGCCAGCAGCCCGGACAGGGGATACGAAAAACTGTTTTTT

v_call: TRBV5-1
j_call: TRBJ2-3
clone_size: .
d_call: TRBD2
cdr3_aa: CASSFSSGRVDTQYF
cdr3_nt: TGCGCCAGCAGCTTCTCCAGCGGGAGGGTAGATACGCAGTATTTT

v_call: TRBV25-1
j_call: TRBJ2-7
clone_size: .
d_call: .
cdr3_aa: CASSLLGYEQYF
cdr3_nt: TGTGCCAGCAGCCTATTGGGGTACGAGCAGTACTTC

v_call: TRBV28
j_call: TRBJ2-3
clone_size: .
d_call: TRBD1
cdr3_aa: CASSPGQGTSTDTQYF
cdr3_nt: TGTGCCAGCAGCCCCGGACAGGGGACAAGCACAGATACGCAGTATTTT

v_call: TRBV19
j_call: TRBJ1-1
clone_size: once
d_call: .
cdr3_aa: CASSPRQNMNTEAFF
cdr3_nt: TGTGCCAGTAGTCCTCGACAGAACATGAACACTGAAGCTTTCTTT

v_call: TRBV5-1
j_call: TRBJ2-6
clone_size: .
d_call: .
cdr3_aa: CASSARGSGANVLTF
cdr3_nt: TGCGCCAGCAGCGCGAGGGGATCTGGGGCCAACGTCCTGACTTTC

v_call: TRBV18
j_call: TRBJ2-1
clone_size: .
d_call: .
cdr3_aa: CASSAITTSVLNEQFF
cdr3_nt: TGTGCCAGCTCGGCTATCACGACTAGTGTCCTTAATGAGCAGTTCTTC

v_call: TRBV19
j_call: TRBJ1-2
clone_size: once
d_call: .
cdr3_aa: CASRSVGQGKNYGYTF
cdr3_nt: TGTGCCAGCAGATCTGTGGGGCAGGGAAAAAACTATGGCTACACCTTC

v_call: TRBV30
j_call: TRBJ2-1
clone_size: .
d_call: .
cdr3_aa: CASGTRGYEQFF
cdr3_nt: TGTGCCTCCGGGACTCGGGGGTATGAGCAGTTCTTC

v_call: TRBV4-2
j_call: TRBJ1-1
clone_size: .
d_call: TRBD1
cdr3_aa: CASSQDEGTGGTEAFF
cdr3_nt: TGTGCCAGCAGCCAAGATGAAGGCACAGGGGGCACTGAAGCTTTCTTT

v_call: TRBV28
j_call: TRBJ1-4
clone_size: .
d_call: TRBD1
cdr3_aa: CASSVRDRVEKLFF
cdr3_nt: TGTGCCAGCAGTGTCCGGGACAGGGTTGAAAAACTGTTTTTT

v_call: TRBV6-5
j_call: TRBJ1-3
clone_size: .
d_call: .
cdr3_aa: CASSYRAGLSGNTIYF
cdr3_nt: TGTGCCAGCAGTTATCGAGCGGGGCTCTCTGGAAACACCATATATTTT

v_call: TRBV11-2
j_call: TRBJ2-5
clone_size: .
d_call: TRBD2
cdr3_aa: CASSNLPRGGRETQYF
cdr3_nt: TGTGCCAGCAGCAACCTACCACGGGGGGGCCGGGAGACCCAGTACTTC

v_call: TRBV5-1
j_call: TRBJ1-3
clone_size: .
d_call: .
cdr3_aa: CASSFGSGNTIYF
cdr3_nt: TGCGCCAGCAGCTTTGGCTCTGGAAACACCATATATTTT

v_call: TRBV19
j_call: TRBJ1-5
clone_size: .
d_call: TRBD1
cdr3_aa: CASSMGQISNQPQHF
cdr3_nt: TGTGCCAGTAGTATGGGACAGATTAGCAATCAGCCCCAGCATTTT